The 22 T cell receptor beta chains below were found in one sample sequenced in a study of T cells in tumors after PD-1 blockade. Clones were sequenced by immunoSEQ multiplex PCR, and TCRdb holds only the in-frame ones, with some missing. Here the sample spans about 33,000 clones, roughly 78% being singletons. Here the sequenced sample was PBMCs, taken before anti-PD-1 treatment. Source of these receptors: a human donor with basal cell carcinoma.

The CDR3 reads CASRGSDRTQETQYF. CDR3 bases: TGTGCCAGCAGGGGGTCGGACAGAACCCAAGAGACCCAGTACTTC. The chain joins TRBV2 to TRBJ2-5, with a possible D match to TRBD1 (6 bases). Trimming removed 6 bases at V and 1 base at J, with 15 bases between. This CDR3 has 15 amino acids. Germline V lookup: CDR1 SNHLY, CDR2 FYNNEI.

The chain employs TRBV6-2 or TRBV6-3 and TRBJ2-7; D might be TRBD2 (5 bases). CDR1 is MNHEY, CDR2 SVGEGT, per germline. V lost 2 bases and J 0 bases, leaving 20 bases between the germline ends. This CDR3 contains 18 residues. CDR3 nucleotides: TGTGCCAGCAGTTACAAGCCCCGGGCTCTAGCATTCTCCTACGAGCAGTACTTC. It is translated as CASSYKPRALAFSYEQYF.

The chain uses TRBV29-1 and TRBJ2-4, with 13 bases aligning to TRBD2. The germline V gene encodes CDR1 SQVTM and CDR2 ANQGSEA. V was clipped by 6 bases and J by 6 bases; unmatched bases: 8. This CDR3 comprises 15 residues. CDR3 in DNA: TGCAGCGTCGCCGGGACTAGCGGGGATGGAAACATTCAGTACTTC. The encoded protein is CSVAGTSGDGNIQYF.

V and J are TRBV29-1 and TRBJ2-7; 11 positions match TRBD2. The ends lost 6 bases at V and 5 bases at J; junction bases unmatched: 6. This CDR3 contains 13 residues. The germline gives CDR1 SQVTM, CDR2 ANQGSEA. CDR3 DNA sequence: TGCAGCGTCCTACTAGCGGGAGTAAACGAGCAGTACTTC. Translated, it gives CSVLLAGVNEQYF.

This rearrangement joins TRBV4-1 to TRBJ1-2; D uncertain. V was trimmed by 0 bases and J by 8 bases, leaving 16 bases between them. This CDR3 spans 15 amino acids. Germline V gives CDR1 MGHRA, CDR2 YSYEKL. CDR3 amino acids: CASSQDTGLSAGYTF. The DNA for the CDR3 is TGCGCCAGCAGCCAAGATACGGGCTTGTCGGCGGGCTACACCTTC.

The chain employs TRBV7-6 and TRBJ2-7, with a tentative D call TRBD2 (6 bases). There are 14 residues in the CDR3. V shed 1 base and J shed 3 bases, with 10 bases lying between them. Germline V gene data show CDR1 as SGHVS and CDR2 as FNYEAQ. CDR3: CASSLEAGYYEQYF. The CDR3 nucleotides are TGTGCCAGCAGCTTAGAGGCGGGATACTACGAGCAGTACTTC.

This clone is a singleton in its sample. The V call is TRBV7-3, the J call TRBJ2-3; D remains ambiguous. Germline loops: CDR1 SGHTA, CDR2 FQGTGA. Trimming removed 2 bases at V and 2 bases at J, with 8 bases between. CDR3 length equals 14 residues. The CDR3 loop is CASSLPGYTDTQYF. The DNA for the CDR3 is TGTGCCAGCAGCTTACCTGGATACACAGATACGCAGTATTTT.

Written as DNA, the CDR3 is TGCGCCAGCAGCCGTTCACAGGGGACCGGGGAGCTGTTTTTT. It yields the protein CASSRSQGTGELFF. The chain joins TRBV4-3 to TRBJ2-2; 7 nucleotides agree with TRBD1. Looked up from germline, CDR1 is LGHNA and CDR2 is YSLEER. V gave up 4 bases and J gave up 5 bases; unmatched junction bases: 4. This CDR3 region has 14 residues.

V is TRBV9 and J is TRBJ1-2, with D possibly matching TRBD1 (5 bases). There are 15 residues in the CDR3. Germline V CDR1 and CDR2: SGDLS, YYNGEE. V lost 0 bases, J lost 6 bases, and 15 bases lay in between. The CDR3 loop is CASSVVPDRGDGYTF. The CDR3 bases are TGTGCCAGCAGCGTAGTGCCAGATAGGGGCGATGGCTACACCTTC.

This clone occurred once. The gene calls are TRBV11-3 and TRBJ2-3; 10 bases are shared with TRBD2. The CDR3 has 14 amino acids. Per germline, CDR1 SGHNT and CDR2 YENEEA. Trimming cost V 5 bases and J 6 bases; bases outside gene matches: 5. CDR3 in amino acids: CASSKAGGRDTQYF. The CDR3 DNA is TGTGCCAGCAGCAAAGCGGGGGGGCGGGATACGCAGTATTTT.

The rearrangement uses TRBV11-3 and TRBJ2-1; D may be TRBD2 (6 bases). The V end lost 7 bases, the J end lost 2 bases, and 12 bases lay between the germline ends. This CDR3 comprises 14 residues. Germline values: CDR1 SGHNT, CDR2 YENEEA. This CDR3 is CASTWGEAYNEQFF. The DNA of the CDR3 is TGTGCCAGCACCTGGGGGGAGGCCTACAATGAGCAGTTCTTC.

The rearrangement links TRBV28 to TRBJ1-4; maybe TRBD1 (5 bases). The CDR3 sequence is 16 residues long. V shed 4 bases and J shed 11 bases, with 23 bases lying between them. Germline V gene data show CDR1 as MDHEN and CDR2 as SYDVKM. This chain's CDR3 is CASSWPGTVGAGKLFF. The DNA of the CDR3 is TGTGCCAGCAGTTGGCCCGGGACGGTGGGCGCTGGGAAACTGTTTTTT.

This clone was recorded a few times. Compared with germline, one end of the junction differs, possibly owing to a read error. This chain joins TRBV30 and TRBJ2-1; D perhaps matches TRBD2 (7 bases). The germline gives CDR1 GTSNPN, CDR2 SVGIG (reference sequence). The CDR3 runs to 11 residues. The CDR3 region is CAWIGGAVGIF. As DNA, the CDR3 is TGTGCCTGGATAGGGGGGGCCGTTGGTATCTTC.

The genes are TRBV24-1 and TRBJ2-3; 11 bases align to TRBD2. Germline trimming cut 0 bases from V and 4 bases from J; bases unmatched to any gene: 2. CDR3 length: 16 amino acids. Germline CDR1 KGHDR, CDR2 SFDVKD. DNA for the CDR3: TGTGCCACCAGTGATTTGACTAGCGGGAGTGCAGATACGCAGTATTTT. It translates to CATSDLTSGSADTQYF.

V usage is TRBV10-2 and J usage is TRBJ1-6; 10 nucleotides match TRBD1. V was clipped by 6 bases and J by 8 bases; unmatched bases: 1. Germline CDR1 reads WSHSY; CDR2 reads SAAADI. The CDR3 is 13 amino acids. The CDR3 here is CASRGTGDSPLHF. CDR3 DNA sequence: TGCGCCAGCAGAGGGACAGGGGATTCACCCCTCCACTTT.

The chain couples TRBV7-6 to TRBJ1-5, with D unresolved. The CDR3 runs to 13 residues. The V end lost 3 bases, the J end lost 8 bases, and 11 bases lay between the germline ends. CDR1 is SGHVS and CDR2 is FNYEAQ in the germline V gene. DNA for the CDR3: TGTGCCAGCAGCTTCTCCCAACTGGAGCCCCAGCATTTT. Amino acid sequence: CASSFSQLEPQHF.

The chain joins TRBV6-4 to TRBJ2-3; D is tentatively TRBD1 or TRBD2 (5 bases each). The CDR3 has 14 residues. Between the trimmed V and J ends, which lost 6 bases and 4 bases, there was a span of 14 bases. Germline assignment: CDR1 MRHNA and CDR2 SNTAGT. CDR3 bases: TGTGCCAGCAGAGCACATGGGGGAGCAGATACGCAGTATTTT. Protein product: CASRAHGGADTQYF.

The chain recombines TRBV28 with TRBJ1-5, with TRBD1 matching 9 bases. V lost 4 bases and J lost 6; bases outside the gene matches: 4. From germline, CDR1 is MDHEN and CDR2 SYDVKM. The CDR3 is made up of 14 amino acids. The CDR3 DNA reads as TGTGCCAGCAGTTCCCGGACAGGGGTTCAGCCCCAGCATTTT. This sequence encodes CASSSRTGVQPQHF.

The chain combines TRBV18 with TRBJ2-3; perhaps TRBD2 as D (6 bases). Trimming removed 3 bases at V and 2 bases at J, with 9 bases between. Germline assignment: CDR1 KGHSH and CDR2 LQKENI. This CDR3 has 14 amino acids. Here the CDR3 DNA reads TGTGCCAGCTCACCGGCGGGGCACACAGATACGCAGTATTTT. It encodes CASSPAGHTDTQYF.

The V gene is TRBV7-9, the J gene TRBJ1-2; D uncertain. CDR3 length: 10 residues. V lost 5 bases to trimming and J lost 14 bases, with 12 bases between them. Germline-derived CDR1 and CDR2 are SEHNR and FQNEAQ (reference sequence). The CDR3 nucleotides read TGTGCCAGCAGCCCTCGGGGTCTAACCTTC. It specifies CASSPRGLTF.

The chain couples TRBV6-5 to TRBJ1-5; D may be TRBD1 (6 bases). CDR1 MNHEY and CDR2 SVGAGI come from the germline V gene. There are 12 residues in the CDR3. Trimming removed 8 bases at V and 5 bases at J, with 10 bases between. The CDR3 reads CASGDTYQPQHF. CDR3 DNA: TGTGCCAGCGGGGACACCTATCAGCCCCAGCATTTT.

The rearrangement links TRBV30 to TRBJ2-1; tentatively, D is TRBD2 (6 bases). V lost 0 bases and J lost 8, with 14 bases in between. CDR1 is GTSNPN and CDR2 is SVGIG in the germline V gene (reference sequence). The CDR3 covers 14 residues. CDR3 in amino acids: CAWSVLNGRYEQFF. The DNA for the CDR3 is TGTGCCTGGAGTGTACTGAACGGGAGATATGAGCAGTTCTTC.